The present T cell receptor (beta chain) was sequenced within a study of Graves' ophthalmopathy and Graves' hyperthyroidism. Researchers took RNA transcripts and amplified TCR beta CDR3 regions from them. RT-PCR was first run with HTBI primers, then multiplex PCR in a second round. Via MiXCR, TCRdb re-called the multiplex PCR reads, giving one row per CDR3 protein. The sample records about 660,000 distinct CDR3 sequences, 35% to 50% being singletons. This clonotype was seen only a few times. Ineligible for inclusion were patients with other autoimmune diseases, uncontrolled infections, pregnancy or lactation. The ends lost 4 bases at V and 4 bases at J; junction bases unmatched: 9. This CDR3 has 17 amino acids. The germline V gene encodes CDR1 SGHNT and CDR2 YYREEE (reference sequence).

This chain joins TRBV5-4 and TRBJ2-5; TRBD2 aligns across 14 bases. The TCR originated in an adult man with Graves' ophthalmopathy. The sample comprised peripheral blood. The CDR3 DNA is TGTGCCAGCAGCATAAACCCCGGGACTAGCGGGAGAGAGACCCAGTACTTC. It yields the protein CASSINPGTSGRETQYF.